The clone carrying this TCR beta chain was seen a handful of times. This record belongs to a study of blood T cells in healthy people across ages. Drawn from each donor were approximately 10 milliliters of peripheral blood. The second PCR ran roughly 7 to 11 cycles with a sample-barcoded 5' primer and J-beta primers. Via MiXCR, TCRdb re-called the 5' RACE reads, giving one row per CDR3 protein. The data hold about 730,000 distinct CDR3 sequences, with roughly 47% observed a single time. CDR3 length: 14 residues. Germline lookup yields CDR1 SGHAT and CDR2 FQNNGV. Trimming took off 5 bases at V and 0 bases at J, with 8 bases between the two ends.

The TCR was taken from a woman aged 55-70 years in good health. This sequence joins TRBV11-2 and TRBJ2-1; a weak D match, TRBD1 (5 bases). The sample was blood. In DNA form, the CDR3 reads TGTGCCAGCAGCACGACAGTCTCCTACAATGAGCAGTTCTTC. It is translated as CASSTTVSYNEQFF.